This passage covers 16 T cell receptor beta chains from one sample sequenced in a study of T cell repertoires in cytomegalovirus infection. TCRdb passed the reads through MiXCR, listing each CDR3 protein once. This sample has more than 250,000 distinct CDR3 sequences, with roughly 15% found just once. The sample consisted of PBMCs. These receptors all come from a human donor in good health (CMV status not recorded). Some clones in this sample may be carry-over from other donors' samples.

This clonotype was found many times. The V gene is TRBV6-1, the J gene TRBJ1-6, with TRBD1 identical over 7 bases. The length of the CDR3 is 14 residues. Germline V gives CDR1 MNHNS, CDR2 SASEGT. V dropped 3 bases and J dropped 10; count of bases not matched to a gene: 6. CDR3 nucleotides: TGTGCCAGCAGTGATTGGACAGGAAGATCACCCCTCCACTTT. Translated, it gives CASSDWTGRSPLHF.

V usage is TRBV20-1 and J usage is TRBJ1-5, with 9 bases that match TRBD1. This CDR3 comprises 15 residues. From germline, CDR1 is DFQATT and CDR2 SNEGSKA (reference sequence). The J segment lost 4 bases and the V segment lost 5 bases, leaving 9 bases of the junction unmatched. The CDR3 region has the DNA TGCAGTGCTGGCACCGGGACAGGGTTAAATCAGCCCCAGCATTTT. Amino acids: CSAGTGTGLNQPQHF.

This sequence joins TRBV20-1 and TRBJ2-5; D gene uncertain. Germline-derived CDR1 and CDR2 are DFQATT and SNEGSKA (reference sequence). Trimming removed 3 bases from V and 1 base from J, with 12 bases in between. CDR3 length: 14 amino acids. The CDR3 protein is CSARKGRPQETQYF. In nucleotides, the CDR3 is TGCAGTGCTAGGAAAGGACGTCCCCAAGAGACCCAGTACTTC.

This clonotype was recorded at least ten times. This chain uses TRBV11-3 with TRBJ2-2; 10 nucleotides align to TRBD2. The trim removed 2 bases at V and 2 bases at J, leaving 2 bases unmatched. The CDR3 covers 16 residues. CDR1 SGHNT and CDR2 YENEEA come from the germline V gene. The chain's CDR3 is CASSLSSGSNTGELFF. In nucleotides, the CDR3 is TGTGCCAGCAGCTTATCTAGCGGGAGTAACACCGGGGAGCTGTTTTTT.

This clonotype has more than one count but fewer than ten. The rearrangement joins TRBV28 to TRBJ2-1; tentative D call: TRBD2 (6 bases). Trimming left V 6 bases short and J 5 bases short, with 17 bases between. The V gene's germline CDR1 is MDHEN and CDR2 SYDVKM. The CDR3 contains 15 residues. The CDR3 sequence: CASRSTGLRDNEQFF. CDR3 bases: TGTGCCAGCAGATCGACGGGACTCAGGGACAATGAGCAGTTCTTC. The full variable domain, in which reference TRBV28 and TRBJ2-1 provide the parts outside the CDR3, is DVKVTQSSRYLVKRTGEKVFLECVQDMDHENMFWYRQDPGLGLRLIYFSYDVKMKEKGDIPEGYSVSREKKERFSLILESASTNQTSMYLCASRSTGLRDNEQFFGPGTRLTVL.

The gene calls are TRBV18 and TRBJ2-1, with 9 nucleotides matching TRBD2. CDR1 and CDR2 from the germline V gene are KGHSH and LQKENI. After removal of 5 bases from V and 0 bases from J, the junction contained 8 bases not matched to a gene. The CDR3 loop spans 17 amino acids. CDR3 in DNA: TGTGCCAGCTCATCAAAAGGACTAGCGAGCTCCTACAATGAGCAGTTCTTC. Amino acid sequence: CASSSKGLASSYNEQFF.

This clonotype was seen many times. This chain joins TRBV7-2 and TRBJ1-1; 9 bases match TRBD1. From germline, CDR1 is SGHTA and CDR2 FQGNSA. This CDR3 has 14 amino acids. V was pared by 0 bases and J by 11 bases, with 7 bases of the junction left unmatched. The chain's CDR3 is CASSLAWDRELAFF. The DNA for the CDR3 is TGTGCCAGCAGCTTAGCCTGGGACAGGGAGCTGGCTTTCTTT.

V gene TRBV28 combines with J gene TRBJ1-1; 8 bases align to TRBD1. V shed 9 bases, J shed 5 bases, and the junction held 8 bases outside the gene matches. CDR3 size: 13 residues. Germline values: CDR1 MDHEN, CDR2 SYDVKM. The CDR3 is CASQGAQRTEAFF. CDR3 DNA sequence: TGTGCCAGTCAGGGGGCGCAGAGGACTGAAGCTTTCTTT. The whole variable domain, remainder taken from reference TRBV28 and TRBJ1-1, is DVKVTQSSRYLVKRTGEKVFLECVQDMDHENMFWYRQDPGLGLRLIYFSYDVKMKEKGDIPEGYSVSREKKERFSLILESASTNQTSMYLCASQGAQRTEAFFGQGTRLTVV.

This clonotype appeared a few times. The chain has TRBV20-1 and TRBJ2-3; 8 bases map to TRBD1. Trimming at V came to 3 bases and at J to 6 bases, leaving 11 bases not matched to a gene. Germline lookup yields CDR1 DFQATT and CDR2 SNEGSKA (reference sequence). The CDR3 covers 15 residues. CDR3 amino acids: CSARTDRGASDTQYF. Here the CDR3 DNA reads TGCAGTGCTAGGACAGACAGGGGCGCATCTGATACGCAGTATTTT.

This clonotype was seen only a few times. This chain links TRBV6-6 with TRBJ2-3; 7 bases are shared with TRBD2. The V segment lost 1 base and the J segment 0 bases; nucleotides outside the gene matches: 4. Germline V gives CDR1 MNHNY, CDR2 SVGAGI (reference sequence). The CDR3 has 16 amino acids. The CDR3 DNA reads TGTGCCAGCAGTTACTGGGCTAGCGGCAGCACAGATACGCAGTATTTT. The encoded protein is CASSYWASGSTDTQYF.

The CDR3 spells CASSSGTLRGYTF. DNA for the CDR3: TGTGCCAGCAGCTCCGGGACCCTTCGGGGCTACACCTTC. This chain links TRBV6-2 or TRBV6-3 with TRBJ1-2; D may be TRBD1 (5 bases). The germline gives CDR1 MNHEY, CDR2 SVGEGT. Trimming took 6 bases from V and 8 from J, leaving 16 bases between them. The CDR3 covers 13 residues.

The V and J genes are TRBV29-1 and TRBJ1-4, with D perhaps matching TRBD1 (6 bases). This CDR3 has 12 amino acids. Germline lookup yields CDR1 SQVTM and CDR2 ANQGSEA. The V and J ends lost 4 bases and 8 bases respectively, with 11 bases between them. The DNA of the CDR3 is TGCAGCGTTGCTTCGGGGGCGGAAAAACTGTTTTTT. Translating it yields CSVASGAEKLFF.

This clonotype occurred many times. The gene calls are TRBV7-2 and TRBJ1-2; D remains ambiguous. There are 15 residues in the CDR3. Trimming pared 1 base from V and 0 bases from J, leaving 9 bases between. Germline V gene lookup returns CDR1 SGHTA and CDR2 FQGNSA. CDR3 in DNA: TGTGCCAGCAGCTTAGATGGCAGTTCTAACTATGGCTACACCTTC. Protein: CASSLDGSSNYGYTF.

The chain recombines TRBV20-1 with TRBJ1-3; the D is unclear. The CDR3 sequence is 12 residues long. CDR1 is DFQATT and CDR2 is SNEGSKA in the germline V gene (reference sequence). Trimming cost V 6 bases and J 0 bases, with 6 bases left between them. The chain's CDR3 is CSAVVSGNTIYF. The DNA for the CDR3 is TGCAGTGCCGTAGTCTCTGGAAACACCATATATTTT.

This sequence joins TRBV5-4 and TRBJ1-1, with D perhaps matching TRBD1 (5 bases). Germline values: CDR1 SGHNT, CDR2 YYREEE (reference sequence). The CDR3 has 15 amino acids. The V and J ends lost 0 bases and 6 bases respectively, with 15 bases between them. CDR3 DNA sequence: TGTGCCAGCAGCTTGGCCCTACGGGGGAATCCTGAAGCTTTCTTT. It codes for CASSLALRGNPEAFF.

Only a few counts were recorded for this clonotype. This chain connects TRBV5-1 to TRBJ1-1, with TRBD1 as a possible D gene (5 bases). The germline V and J ends were trimmed by 4 bases and 6 bases, with 13 bases remaining between them. This CDR3 comprises 13 residues. Germline CDR1 and CDR2: SGHRS and YFSETQ. In DNA form, the CDR3 reads TGCGCCAGCAGCCCGGACATAAAATCTGAAGCTTTCTTT. Protein product: CASSPDIKSEAFF.